The clone carrying this T cell receptor (beta chain) has just one count. Its antigen is currently unknown. This CDR3 is built from 13 residues. The ends were cut back, 3 bases at V and 0 bases at J, with 6 bases in the middle. The germline V gene encodes CDR1 MDHEN and CDR2 SYDVKM. The data were taken from a study of identifying expanded T cells in peripheral blood. Study conclusions and caveats: About 1.2 clones differed between technical replicates, versus approximately 17 and 20 over time.

Data came from immunoSEQ multiplex PCR; TCRdb stores just in-frame clones and leaves some out. The sample has 65,000 to 95,000 clones, 65% to 85% seen once. Sequencing input: blood. V gene TRBV28 combines with J gene TRBJ2-7; the D is unclear. The sequence came from a person between 18 and 75 years old in good health. The CDR3: CASSFTVSYEQYF. The DNA for the CDR3 is TGTGCCAGCAGTTTTACAGTCTCCTACGAGCAGTACTTC.